This passage covers 13 T cell receptor beta chains from one sample sequenced in a study of CD8 T cells in Susac syndrome. A quantity of about 0.5 to 1 ug RNA underwent reverse transcription using random hexamers. TCRdb re-derived calls from the immunoSEQ multiplex PCR reads in MiXCR, one entry per CDR3 protein. The repertoire consists of about 130,000 distinct CDR3 sequences, with about 95% occurring once and the leading ten covering around 0.12%. Sequenced sample: CD4+ T cells from PBMCs. Receptor source: a human donor with multiple sclerosis.

CDR3 residues: CASSPSTGVNQPQHF. In nucleotides, the CDR3 is TGTGCCAGCAGCCCATCGACAGGGGTCAATCAGCCCCAGCATTTT. This chain joins TRBV7-2 and TRBJ1-5, with 8 bases fitting TRBD1. The CDR3 is 15 residues long. V gave up 5 bases and J gave up 3 bases; unmatched junction bases: 6. CDR1 and CDR2 (germline): SGHTA, FQGNSA.

The CDR3 spells CASSLETFDTQYF. The CDR3 nucleotides read TGTGCCAGCAGCTTAGAGACTTTCGATACGCAGTATTTT. The rearrangement uses TRBV7-9 and TRBJ2-3; D is uncertain. The germline V gene encodes CDR1 SEHNR and CDR2 FQNEAQ (reference sequence). The CDR3 runs to 13 residues. Trimming left V 1 base short and J 6 bases short, with 8 bases between.

The rearrangement joins TRBV7-2 to TRBJ2-1, with no clear D. V was clipped by 1 base and J by 5 bases, with 6 bases between them. CDR1 is SGHTA and CDR2 is FQGNSA in the germline V gene. The CDR3 contains 13 residues. The CDR3 loop reads CASSLVGNNEQFF. The CDR3 DNA follows: TGTGCCAGCAGCTTAGTAGGGAACAATGAGCAGTTCTTC.

This clonotype was detected only a few times. The genes are TRBV12-3 or TRBV12-4 and TRBJ2-5; TRBD1 aligns across 8 bases. CDR3 size: 13 residues. Trimming cost V 6 bases and J 5 bases; bases outside gene matches: 5. The CDR3 sequence: CASRDRVGETQYF. CDR3 DNA sequence: TGTGCCAGCAGGGACAGGGTAGGGGAGACCCAGTACTTC.

The CDR3 DNA sequence: TGTGCCAGCAGGGGGACAGGGAGCTACGAGCAGTACTTC. Its translation is CASRGTGSYEQYF. The V call is TRBV12-3 or TRBV12-4, the J call TRBJ2-7, with TRBD1 identical over 9 bases. V was clipped by 6 bases and J by 3 bases; unmatched bases: 3. This CDR3 is 13 amino acids long.

As for this clonotype: Relative to the germline gene, one junction end is altered; a read error may explain this. The rearrangement joins TRBV3-1 to TRBJ2-5, with TRBD2 matching over 11 bases. The germline CDR1 and CDR2 sequences are LGHDT and YNNKEL (reference sequence). The CDR3 contains 13 residues. CDR3 sequence reads: CASSRKGTSGEDF. The CDR3 region has the DNA TGTGCCAGCAGCCGGAAAGGGACTAGCGGTGAGGACTTC.

This chain joins TRBV30 and TRBJ2-5; 10 bases are a match to TRBD2. This CDR3 region has 15 residues. CDR1 is GTSNPN, CDR2 SVGIG, per germline (reference sequence). V trimming: 1 base; J trimming: 1 base; junction bases outside the gene matches: 3. CDR3 in amino acids: CAWSELAGAQETQYF. The CDR3 nucleotides read TGTGCCTGGAGTGAGCTAGCGGGGGCCCAAGAGACCCAGTACTTC.

J is TRBJ1-1 and V is TRBV4-2; 7 positions match TRBD1. Germline CDR1 LGHNA, CDR2 YNFKEQ. V dropped 0 bases and J dropped 5; count of bases not matched to a gene: 9. The length of the CDR3 is 16 residues. DNA for the CDR3: TGTGCCAGCAGCCAAGATCTTCTCAGGGGGGCGACTGAAGCTTTCTTT. Its translation: CASSQDLLRGATEAFF.

V usage is TRBV20-1 and J usage is TRBJ2-3, with TRBD2 matching over 16 bases. Trimming took 0 bases from V and 7 from J; bases not matched to a gene: 7. Germline values: CDR1 DFQATT, CDR2 SNEGSKA (reference sequence). The length of the CDR3 is 17 residues. The CDR3 is CSARDAPGLAGGHTQYF. CDR3 in DNA: TGCAGTGCTAGAGATGCCCCGGGACTAGCGGGGGGGCATACGCAGTATTTT.

The chain links TRBV12-3 or TRBV12-4 to TRBJ2-3; D is undetermined. Trimming shortened V by 2 bases and J by 2 bases, and 8 bases separated the two germline ends. The CDR3 length is 14 residues. The DNA for the CDR3 is TGTGCCAGCAGTTTAAGTCGGGCCACAGATACGCAGTATTTT. It encodes CASSLSRATDTQYF.

The rearrangement joins TRBV14 to TRBJ1-3, with D unresolved. The germline gives CDR1 SGHDN, CDR2 FVKESK. V lost 5 bases and J lost 0, with 8 bases in between. The CDR3 length is 14 residues. The CDR3 is CASSGYNSGNTIYF. The CDR3 DNA reads TGTGCCAGCAGCGGCTACAACTCTGGAAACACCATATATTTT.

This clonotype was seen a few times. The CDR3 coding sequence is TGTGCCAGCAGGGGGAGTGGTGAAAAACTGTTTTTT. As protein: CASRGSGEKLFF. The chain has TRBV7-2 and TRBJ1-4; no firm D call. In germline, CDR1 is SGHTA, CDR2 FQGNSA. Trimming removed 6 bases from V and 7 bases from J, with 9 bases in between. The CDR3 consists of 12 residues.

The CDR3 sequence is CASSLGTGDYTF. The CDR3 DNA is TGCGCCAGCAGCTTGGGTACAGGGGACTACACCTTC. The rearrangement links TRBV5-1 to TRBJ1-2; 7 bases align to TRBD1. The CDR3 is 12 amino acids. The germline CDR1 and CDR2 sequences are SGHRS and YFSETQ. V shed 0 bases, J shed 10 bases, and the junction held 3 bases outside the gene matches.